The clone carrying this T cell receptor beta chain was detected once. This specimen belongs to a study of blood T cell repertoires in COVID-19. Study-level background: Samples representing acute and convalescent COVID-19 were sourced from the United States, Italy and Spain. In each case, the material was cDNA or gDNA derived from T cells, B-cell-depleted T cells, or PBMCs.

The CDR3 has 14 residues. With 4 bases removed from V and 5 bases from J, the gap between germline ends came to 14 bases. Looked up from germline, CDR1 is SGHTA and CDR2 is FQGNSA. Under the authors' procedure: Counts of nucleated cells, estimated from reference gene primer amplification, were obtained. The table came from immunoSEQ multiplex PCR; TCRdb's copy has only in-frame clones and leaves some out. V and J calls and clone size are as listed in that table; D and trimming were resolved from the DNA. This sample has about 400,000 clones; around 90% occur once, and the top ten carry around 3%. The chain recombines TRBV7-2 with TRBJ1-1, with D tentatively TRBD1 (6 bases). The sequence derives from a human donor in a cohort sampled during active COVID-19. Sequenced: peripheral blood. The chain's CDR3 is CASSSSGDLTEAFF. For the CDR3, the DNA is TGTGCCAGCAGCTCCTCAGGGGATTTGACTGAAGCTTTCTTT.